The sequence of this TCR beta chain was determined in a study of T cells after somatic rescue of genetic block. The table came from immunoSEQ multiplex PCR; TCRdb's copy has only in-frame clones and leaves some out. The data show 110,000 or so clones, 85% to 95% seen once. Germline values: CDR1 MNHEY, CDR2 SMNVEV (reference sequence). The CDR3 extends over 12 amino acids. V dropped 5 bases and J dropped 5 bases, with 10 bases sitting between them. The V gene is TRBV27, the J gene TRBJ2-7, with D possibly TRBD2 on 5 matching bases. The material sequenced was peripheral blood mononuclear cells (PBMCs). The TCR sequence derives from a woman aged 18-30 years. This chain's CDR3 is CASSVTGDEQYF. The DNA for the CDR3 is TGTGCCAGCAGTGTTACCGGGGACGAGCAGTACTTC.